This T cell receptor (beta chain) was obtained from a study of lymphopenia after photon versus proton radiotherapy. On this clone: What it binds is not known.

This CDR3 spans 16 amino acids. Germline assignment: CDR1 SGHVS and CDR2 FQNEAQ. The trim removed 5 bases at V and 2 bases at J, leaving 3 bases unmatched. Profiling relied on immunoSEQ multiplex PCR, and the TCRdb table lists in-frame clones only, not all of them. The repertoire holds over 55,000 clones, with about 89% as singletons. Study results and caveats: Photon-treated patients lost naive T cells and TCR diversity; proton-treated stayed stable. In patients who died, overall survival fell as post-nadir TCR diversity dropped more. After lymphocyte nadir, photon-treated repertoires showed oligoclonal expansion, especially CD8+ Temra. Authors raise, but do not show, better survival with proton therapy.

V is TRBV7-8 and J is TRBJ2-1; TRBD2 matches at 13 bases. This sequence originates from an elderly man with esophageal cancer. Here the sequenced sample was peripheral blood, taken from a patient treated with proton-based radiotherapy. As DNA, the CDR3 is TGTGCCAGCAGCGCCGGACTAGCGGGAGCCTACAATGAGCAGTTCTTC. Its protein is CASSAGLAGAYNEQFF.